Listed here is a single T cell receptor beta chain. The target antigen is unknown. This sample was included in a study of T-cell memory formation after mild COVID-19. On the study more broadly: Clusters were largely donor specific. General study findings and limits: Among clones contracting day 15 to 85, CD4/CD8 was balanced, whereas later expanders leaned CD4+. Whether day 37 second-wave clones are SARS-CoV-2-specific was not confirmed.

5'RACE with constant-segment primers yielded barcoded, UMI-tagged TCR alpha and TCR beta cDNA libraries. Via MiXCR, TCRdb re-called the 5' RACE reads, giving one row per CDR3 protein. The sample carries 210,000 or so distinct CDR3 sequences, under 12% recorded once. Looked up from germline, CDR1 is MGHRA and CDR2 is YSYEKL. With V trimmed by 1 base and J by 11 bases, 8 bases remained unmatched. This CDR3 is 16 amino acids long. The receptor comes from a man between 18 and 35 years old who had mild COVID-19 (a few samples of this study predate the infection). Cell type and time point are not known. Sequenced: PBMCs or a T cell subset sorted from them (not recorded which). The chain is built from TRBV4-1 and TRBJ2-1; 13 bases line up with TRBD2. CDR3 DNA: TGCGCCAGCAGCCAAGGGGGGACTAGCGGGGAAATAAAGCAGTTCTTC. Its protein is CASSQGGTSGEIKQFF.